The 8 T cell receptor beta chains below all came from one sample that was sequenced in a study of shared clonotypes between healthy human individuals. This table comes from immunoSEQ multiplex PCR, and its TCRdb copy is limited to in-frame clones, with some not included. The sample has over a million clones, roughly 80% seen once; the top ten hold 1.4% to 1.5%. The sample taken for sequencing was memory CD4+ T cells sorted from blood. Documented subset: CD45RA-negative fraction. The origin of the receptors is a man younger than 35 in good health.

This clone was detected once. The chain employs TRBV7-8 and TRBJ1-1; TRBD1 matches 10 bases. The CDR3 loop spans 17 amino acids. The junction had 6 bases not matched to a gene; V was cut back by 2 bases and J by 0 bases. Germline V gene data show CDR1 as SGHVS and CDR2 as FQNEAQ. Here the CDR3 reads CASSLLPGQGMNTEAFF. In nucleotides, the CDR3 is TGTGCCAGCAGCTTACTACCGGGACAGGGGATGAACACTGAAGCTTTCTTT.

The chain couples TRBV7-9 to TRBJ2-5, with 9 bases fitting TRBD1. The ends lost 5 bases at V and 1 base at J; junction bases unmatched: 5. Germline values: CDR1 SEHNR, CDR2 FQNEAQ (reference sequence). The length of the CDR3 is 15 residues. In DNA, the CDR3 is TGTGCCAGCAGCCCGGGACAGGGTCCCCAAGAGACCCAGTACTTC. This encodes CASSPGQGPQETQYF. Combining the CDR3 with reference TRBV7-9 and TRBJ2-5 gives the whole variable domain DTGVSQNPRHKITKRGQNVTFRCDPISEHNRLYWYRQTLGQGPEFLTYFQNEAQLEKSRLLSDRFSAERPKGSFSTLEIQRTEQGDSAMYLCASSPGQGPQETQYFGPGTRLLVL.

This clone was counted a single time. This chain uses TRBV5-1 with TRBJ1-4; possibly TRBD1 for D (6 bases). The ends were cut back, 4 bases at V and 8 bases at J, with 27 bases in the middle. CDR1 is SGHRS and CDR2 is YFSETQ in the germline V gene. CDR3 length equals 18 residues. The CDR3 DNA reads as TGCGCCAGCAGCATAGGCCCGGTCGCGGCGGGGGCGGTAGAAAAACTGTTTTTT. Protein sequence: CASSIGPVAAGAVEKLFF.

The chain is built from TRBV28 and TRBJ2-2; D perhaps matches TRBD2 (6 bases). The CDR3 is 15 amino acids. The germline V gene encodes CDR1 MDHEN and CDR2 SYDVKM. V lost 3 bases and J 4 bases, leaving 12 bases between the germline ends. The CDR3 region is CASSFLRRATGELFF. The CDR3, as DNA: TGTGCCAGCAGTTTTCTACGGAGGGCCACCGGGGAGCTGTTTTTT.

J is TRBJ2-1 and V is TRBV7-2; 8 positions agree with TRBD1. Germline-derived CDR1 and CDR2 are SGHTA and FQGNSA. The J segment lost 6 bases and the V segment lost 5 bases, leaving 12 bases of the junction unmatched. CDR3 length: 16 amino acids. Written as DNA, the CDR3 is TGTGCCAGCAGCCGGCGAGGGGGGACAGGAGGCAATGAGCAGTTCTTC. Translation gives CASSRRGGTGGNEQFF.

The chain recombines TRBV6-6 with TRBJ1-1; possible D gene TRBD1, 5 bases. The germline CDR1 and CDR2 sequences are MNHNY and SVGAGI (reference sequence). The CDR3 length is 13 residues. The V gene lost 8 bases and the J gene lost 1 base, with 11 bases spanning the gap. CDR3 nucleotide sequence: TGTGCCAGCGAGAGGGGTTCGAACACTGAAGCTTTCTTT. Its translation is CASERGSNTEAFF.

This chain joins TRBV19 and TRBJ1-5, with D maybe TRBD1 (6 bases). Between the trimmed V and J ends, which lost 0 bases and 7 bases, there was a span of 13 bases. The CDR3 length is 15 residues. Germline lookup yields CDR1 LNHDA and CDR2 SQIVND (reference sequence). This CDR3 is CASSIEQGEGQPQHF. The CDR3 coding sequence is TGTGCCAGTAGTATAGAACAGGGTGAAGGACAGCCCCAGCATTTT. Using reference TRBV19 and TRBJ1-5 for the parts outside the CDR3, the full variable domain is DGGITQSPKYLFRKEGQNVTLSCEQNLNHDAMYWYRQDPGQGLRLIYYSQIVNDFQKGDIAEGYSVSREKKESFPLTVTSAQKNPTAFYLCASSIEQGEGQPQHFGDGTRLSIL.

The rearrangement uses TRBV2 and TRBJ2-4; D is possibly TRBD1 (5 bases). Between the trimmed V and J ends, which lost 2 bases and 0 bases, there was a span of 8 bases. Germline CDR1 SNHLY, CDR2 FYNNEI. The CDR3 is made up of 15 amino acids. The DNA for the CDR3 is TGTGCCAGCAGTGAACGACAGCTAGCCAAAAACATTCAGTACTTC. Translated: CASSERQLAKNIQYF.